Following are 30 T cell receptor beta chains from one sample sequenced in a study of T-cell reconstitution after alpha-beta-depleted transplantation in children. Using unique molecular identifiers, the investigators prepared the TCRbeta library. MiXCR, applied by TCRdb to the PCR reads, yields one record per CDR3 protein. The sample consists of about 440,000 distinct CDR3 sequences, around two fifths of them appearing once. The specimen was PBMCs, collected before TCRalphabeta/CD19-depleted stem cell transplant. The receptors shown here come from a girl aged 2 to 9 with aplastic anemia, due to receive a stem cell transplant.

V and J are TRBV20-1 and TRBJ2-3, with 9 bases that match TRBD2. The CDR3 is 14 amino acids. V lost 5 bases, J lost 4 bases, and 7 bases stayed unmatched. Germline assignment: CDR1 DFQATT and CDR2 SNEGSKA (reference sequence). The CDR3 DNA reads TGCAGTGCTGACTTTAGCGGGAGTTCAGATACGCAGTATTTT. This translates into CSADFSGSSDTQYF.

The rearrangement uses TRBV28 and TRBJ1-2; the D gene is possibly TRBD1 (6 bases). CDR1 and CDR2 from the germline V gene are MDHEN and SYDVKM. The V end was cut by 5 bases, the J end by 4 bases, with 14 bases between. The CDR3 spans 14 residues. This CDR3 is CASSEQGQFYGYTF. The CDR3 nucleotides read TGTGCCAGCAGTGAGCAGGGGCAGTTCTATGGCTACACCTTC.

The chain couples TRBV20-1 to TRBJ2-7; TRBD2 agrees at 9 bases. The V segment lost 0 bases and the J segment 1 base; nucleotides outside the gene matches: 10. The CDR3 totals 17 residues. Germline V gives CDR1 DFQATT, CDR2 SNEGSKA (reference sequence). CDR3 nucleotide sequence: TGCAGTGCTAGAGATATCCTCGAGACTAGCGGATCCTACGAGCAGTACTTC. The encoded protein is CSARDILETSGSYEQYF.

This clonotype was seen only a few times. CDR3 residues: CASSYETSRDTQYF. The DNA for the CDR3 is TGTGCCAGCAGTTACGAGACTAGCCGGGATACGCAGTATTTT. The chain uses TRBV6-2 or TRBV6-3 and TRBJ2-3; 7 nucleotides agree with TRBD2. Trimming at V came to 2 bases and at J to 6 bases, leaving 5 bases not matched to a gene. CDR3 size: 14 residues. The V gene's germline CDR1 is MNHEY and CDR2 SVGEGT.

This clonotype was seen repeatedly, ten times or more. The V and J genes are TRBV20-1 and TRBJ2-2; no clear D. CDR1 DFQATT and CDR2 SNEGSKA come from the germline V gene (reference sequence). The length of the CDR3 is 11 residues. V was clipped by 5 bases and J by 8 bases, with 9 bases between them. CDR3 bases: TGCAGTGCTTTATGGGTGGGGGAGCTGTTTTTT. Protein sequence: CSALWVGELFF.

The J gene is TRBJ2-1, the V gene TRBV10-3; D gene uncertain. V lost 0 bases and J lost 1, with 13 bases in between. CDR1 and CDR2 from the germline V gene are ENHRY and SYGVKD. CDR3 length: 17 residues. DNA of the CDR3: TGTGCCATCAGTGAGTCGACTCAGGCTACTTCCTACAATGAGCAGTTCTTC. Its protein is CAISESTQATSYNEQFF.

The chain is built from TRBV11-2 and TRBJ1-4; D gene ambiguous. This CDR3 contains 11 residues. With 5 bases removed from V and 10 bases from J, the gap between germline ends came to 8 bases. Germline V gives CDR1 SGHAT, CDR2 FQNNGV. This CDR3 reads CASSNLGKLFF. In nucleotides, the CDR3 is TGTGCCAGCAGCAACCTGGGAAAACTGTTTTTT.

This clonotype was found once. The CDR3 here is CASSLGAFAGELFF. CDR3 DNA sequence: TGTGCCAGCTCACTGGGGGCTTTCGCCGGGGAGCTGTTTTTT. The V gene is TRBV18, the J gene TRBJ2-2; D is possibly TRBD1 (6 bases). V gave up 4 bases and J gave up 6 bases, with 12 bases separating them. This CDR3 spans 14 amino acids. The germline V gene has CDR1 KGHSH and CDR2 LQKENI.

This clonotype was seen only a few times. The chain has TRBV7-9 and TRBJ2-3; TRBD2 matches at 9 bases. The V gene's germline CDR1 is SEHNR and CDR2 FQNEAQ (reference sequence). V lost 4 bases to trimming and J lost 0 bases; unmatched junction nucleotides: 8. The CDR3 sequence is 17 residues long. The CDR3 DNA follows: TGTGCCAGCAGCTCCCTTTTAGCGGGAGATAGCACAGATACGCAGTATTTT. This translates into CASSSLLAGDSTDTQYF.

V usage is TRBV6-1 and J usage is TRBJ2-1; no clear D gene. In germline, CDR1 is MNHNS, CDR2 SASEGT. This CDR3 is built from 14 residues. Between the trimmed V and J ends, which lost 7 bases and 6 bases, there was a span of 16 bases. CDR3 region: CASNAGPSSNEQFF. DNA of the CDR3: TGTGCCAGCAACGCCGGGCCGTCGTCCAATGAGCAGTTCTTC.

This clonotype showed up many times. The chain employs TRBV5-8 and TRBJ2-1; 8 bases fit TRBD2. The CDR3 consists of 15 residues. Germline CDR1 is SGHTS and CDR2 is YDEGEE. J gave up 5 bases and V 4 bases, and 8 bases lay outside the gene matches. The CDR3 is CASSRGLAGHNEQFF. CDR3 sequence (DNA): TGTGCCAGCAGCCGGGGGCTAGCGGGCCACAATGAGCAGTTCTTC.

This clonotype is medium-sized (0.01 to 0.1%). The V gene is TRBV12-5, the J gene TRBJ2-7, with D unresolved. The CDR3 contains 13 residues. The V gene lost 6 bases and the J gene lost 3 bases, with 12 bases spanning the gap. Germline V CDR1 and CDR2: LGHNT, FRNRAP. This CDR3 is CASGWGSFYEQYF. The CDR3, as DNA: TGTGCTAGTGGCTGGGGAAGCTTCTACGAGCAGTACTTC.

There are many counts of this clonotype. This chain joins TRBV7-2 and TRBJ2-5; D is unresolved. V lost 6 bases to trimming and J lost 5 bases, with 16 bases between them. Germline-derived CDR1 and CDR2 are SGHTA and FQGNSA. This CDR3 region has 14 residues. The CDR3 is CASSLTGATETQYF. Here the CDR3 DNA reads TGTGCCAGCAGTTTGACCGGCGCCACGGAGACCCAGTACTTC. The whole variable domain, filled in from reference TRBV7-2 and TRBJ2-5, reads GAGVSQSPSNKVTEKGKDVELRCDPISGHTALYWYRQSLGQGLEFLIYFQGNSAPDKSGLPSDRFSAERTGGSVSTLTIQRTQQEDSAVYLCASSLTGATETQYFGPGTRLLVL.

This clonotype was seen a handful of times. The V gene is TRBV10-3, the J gene TRBJ2-3; 12 bases map to TRBD1. This CDR3 has 15 amino acids. CDR1 is ENHRY, CDR2 SYGVKD, per germline. The ends lost 6 bases at V and 4 bases at J; junction bases unmatched: 5. The CDR3 DNA sequence: TGTGCCATCAGGGGGACAGGGGGCCCTGCAGATACGCAGTATTTT. Protein: CAIRGTGGPADTQYF.

This clonotype was observed at least ten times. The CDR3, as DNA: TGTGCCAGCAGTTCCGTCTTACAGGGTTACGAGCAGTACTTC. It is translated as CASSSVLQGYEQYF. The rearrangement uses TRBV6-8 and TRBJ2-7, with TRBD1 as a possible D gene (6 bases). The CDR3 contains 14 residues. V lost 4 bases, J lost 4 bases, and 14 bases lay in between. From germline, CDR1 is MNHGY and CDR2 SAAAGT.

This clonotype was seen a few times. The chain combines TRBV18 with TRBJ1-2; D is undetermined. V was shortened by 3 bases and J by 4 bases, with 9 bases between the two germline ends. The CDR3 totals 13 residues. Looked up from germline, CDR1 is KGHSH and CDR2 is LQKENI. The CDR3 region has the DNA TGTGCCAGCTCACCGAATACGGGCTATGGCTACACCTTC. As protein: CASSPNTGYGYTF.

This clonotype was seen just once. The chain recombines TRBV7-6 with TRBJ2-7; 11 bases are a match to TRBD1. Germline values: CDR1 SGHVS, CDR2 FNYEAQ. The CDR3 contains 16 residues. Trimming removed 8 bases from V and 4 bases from J; junction bases left unmatched: 13. CDR3 sequence reads: CASVDRGQIISYEQYF. CDR3 coding DNA: TGTGCCAGCGTGGACAGGGGGCAGATAATTTCTTACGAGCAGTACTTC.

Of note for this clonotype: A much larger clone lies a single base off, so this may be a read error. The rearrangement links TRBV29-1 to TRBJ2-7, with TRBD1 matching 8 bases. This CDR3 spans 15 amino acids. V gave up 6 bases and J gave up 1 base; unmatched junction bases: 11. Germline V gene sequence: CDR1 SQVTM, CDR2 ANQGSEA. The CDR3 loop is CSVLGVDRASYEQYF. In DNA, the CDR3 is TGCAGCGTCTTGGGGGTGGACAGGGCGTCCTACGAGCAGTACTTC.

This clonotype was found many times. The chain employs TRBV6-1 and TRBJ2-5; 9 positions agree with TRBD2. CDR1 is MNHNS, CDR2 SASEGT, per germline. The CDR3 totals 14 residues. The junction had 3 bases not matched to a gene; V was cut back by 3 bases and J by 4 bases. The CDR3 DNA follows: TGTGCCAGCAGTGATAGCGGGGGTCCAGAGACCCAGTACTTC. Translating it yields CASSDSGGPETQYF.

This clonotype was counted a few times. The CDR3 loop is CASSPSSGSRPDTQYF. CDR3 coding DNA: TGTGCCAGCAGCCCATCTAGCGGGAGTCGCCCAGATACGCAGTATTTT. This chain connects TRBV11-3 to TRBJ2-3, with 10 bases aligning to TRBD2. Germline assignment: CDR1 SGHNT and CDR2 YENEEA. V shed 5 bases and J 4 bases; nucleotides not matched to a gene: 9. The CDR3 totals 16 residues.

The CDR3 sequence: CSARDPGQGITGELFF. In DNA form, the CDR3 reads TGCAGTGCTCGGGACCCCGGACAGGGGATCACCGGGGAGCTGTTTTTT. The V call is TRBV20-1, the J call TRBJ2-2; TRBD1 matches 9 bases. With 5 bases clipped from V and 4 bases from J, the junction kept 11 bases outside the gene matches. The CDR3 is 16 residues long. Germline CDR1 DFQATT, CDR2 SNEGSKA (reference sequence).

This clonotype was counted between two and nine times. The chain employs TRBV5-1 and TRBJ1-1; 9 bases are a match to TRBD1. Germline CDR1 is SGHRS and CDR2 is YFSETQ. The CDR3 covers 14 residues. The V gene end was trimmed by 0 bases and the J gene end by 7 bases; junction bases not matched to a gene: 4. CDR3: CASSLGQGVIEAFF. In DNA, the CDR3 is TGCGCCAGCAGCTTGGGACAGGGGGTAATTGAAGCTTTCTTT.

The genes are TRBV29-1 and TRBJ2-1; the match to TRBD2 covers 7 bases. After removal of 3 bases from V and 0 bases from J, the junction contained 14 bases not matched to a gene. This CDR3 has 18 amino acids. CDR1 SQVTM and CDR2 ANQGSEA come from the germline V gene. CDR3 coding DNA: TGCAGCGTTGACCTTTGGGGGGAGGGACCGAGCTCCTACAATGAGCAGTTCTTC. Amino acid sequence: CSVDLWGEGPSSYNEQFF.

The gene calls are TRBV5-1 and TRBJ1-2, with D possibly TRBD1 on 6 matching bases. The CDR3 contains 14 residues. V was cut by 7 bases and J by 0 bases, with 13 bases left in between. Germline V gene sequence: CDR1 SGHRS, CDR2 YFSETQ. CDR3: CASRRDTTNYGYTF. CDR3 nucleotides: TGCGCCAGCCGACGGGACACCACTAACTATGGCTACACCTTC. The variable domain in full, with the rest retrieved from reference TRBV5-1 and TRBJ1-2, is KAGVTQTPRYLIKTRGQQVTLSCSPISGHRSVSWYQQTPGQGLQFLFEYFSETQRNKGNFPGRFSGRQFSNSRSEMNVSTLELGDSALYLCASRRDTTNYGYTFGSGTRLTVV.

This clonotype was seen at least ten times. The chain recombines TRBV9 with TRBJ2-2, with D maybe TRBD1 (6 bases). Trimming took 4 bases from V and 0 from J, leaving 16 bases between them. The CDR3 is made up of 17 amino acids. The germline CDR1 and CDR2 sequences are SGDLS and YYNGEE. The CDR3 loop is CASSRSRQAPNTGELFF. The CDR3 DNA reads TGTGCCAGCAGCCGCTCTCGACAGGCCCCGAACACCGGGGAGCTGTTTTTT.

The gene calls are TRBV7-2 and TRBJ2-3; TRBD2 matches 10 bases. V lost 4 bases and J lost 2; bases outside the gene matches: 3. This CDR3 has 15 amino acids. Germline lookup yields CDR1 SGHTA and CDR2 FQGNSA. CDR3 sequence: CASSWTSGLTDTQYF. The CDR3 DNA follows: TGTGCCAGCAGCTGGACTAGCGGACTCACAGATACGCAGTATTTT.

The V and J genes are TRBV19 and TRBJ1-5, with a possible D match to TRBD1 (6 bases). Trimming pared 8 bases from V and 0 bases from J, leaving 14 bases between. The CDR3 sequence is 15 residues long. CDR1 and CDR2 (germline): LNHDA, SQIVND (reference sequence). The CDR3 is CASHSMDSSNQPQHF. DNA of the CDR3: TGTGCCAGTCATTCAATGGACAGTAGCAATCAGCCCCAGCATTTT. Filled out from reference TRBV19 and TRBJ1-5, the complete variable domain reads DGGITQSPKYLFRKEGQNVTLSCEQNLNHDAMYWYRQDPGQGLRLIYYSQIVNDFQKGDIAEGYSVSREKKESFPLTVTSAQKNPTAFYLCASHSMDSSNQPQHFGDGTRLSIL.

The V call is TRBV7-2, the J call TRBJ1-1, with 10 bases aligning to TRBD1. Germline lookup yields CDR1 SGHTA and CDR2 FQGNSA. Germline trimming cut 0 bases from V and 0 bases from J; bases unmatched to any gene: 1. There are 16 residues in the CDR3. Written as DNA, the CDR3 is TGTGCCAGCAGCTTAGCGGGACAGGGGTTGAACACTGAAGCTTTCTTT. Protein: CASSLAGQGLNTEAFF.

This clonotype was found many times. V is TRBV5-1 and J is TRBJ1-2; D not resolved. Trimming removed 4 bases from V and 0 bases from J, with 10 bases in between. Germline values: CDR1 SGHRS, CDR2 YFSETQ. The CDR3 is 14 residues long. The CDR3 nucleotides read TGCGCCAGCAGCCCGCAGACAACTAACTATGGCTACACCTTC. Its protein is CASSPQTTNYGYTF. Filled out from reference TRBV5-1 and TRBJ1-2, the complete variable domain reads KAGVTQTPRYLIKTRGQQVTLSCSPISGHRSVSWYQQTPGQGLQFLFEYFSETQRNKGNFPGRFSGRQFSNSRSEMNVSTLELGDSALYLCASSPQTTNYGYTFGSGTRLTVV.

Concerning this clonotype: One base away lies a much larger clone, so this may be a sequencing read error. The chain joins TRBV7-9 to TRBJ2-1; 7 positions match TRBD2. The CDR3 consists of 16 residues. Germline assignment: CDR1 SEHNR and CDR2 FQNEAQ (reference sequence). CDR3 DNA sequence: TGTGCCAGCAGCTTAGGGCGGGAGAGGGCCTACAATAAGCAGTTCTTC. It specifies CASSLGRERAYNKQFF.